This T cell receptor beta chain derives from a study of blood T cell repertoires in COVID-19 (dated by TCRdb to between 2020 and 2021). For context, the study as a whole: The collaborator samples originated in the United States, Italy and Spain and spanned the acute and convalescent phases of COVID-19. The prospective study material was composed of cDNA or gDNA derived from T cells, B-cell-depleted T cells, or PBMCs. Subjects who had been exposed to COVID-19, were actively infected with it, or had recovered from it provided the deeply sampled blood TCRbeta repertoires that made up the dataset. The repertoires were released in a freely available public database meant as a resource for research on the immune response to SARS-CoV-2. Samples were obtained from the ongoing ImmuneRACE study (first 160 participants) and from about 1,300 subjects provided by 6 global collaborators. The sample metadata nearly always contained a de-identified subject ID, COVID-19 status, age in years and sex. Where available, HLA class I and class II types were obtained from metadata supplied by the sample provider rather than from assay-based typing.

TCRbeta CDR3 regions were amplified from genomic DNA by means of the immunoSEQ Assay, a bias-controlled multiplex PCR. The paper's processing steps were these. The number of nucleated cells in each sample was estimated by amplification of reference gene primers within the assay. To quantify the absolute abundance of each unique TCRbeta CDR3 rearrangement, sequence reads were collapsed and filtered. Productive Simpson clonality was computed per sample as the square root of Simpson's diversity index over productive rearrangements. The table was pulled from immuneACCESS by TCRdb, which kept in-frame rearrangements only. Such tables lose some clones; where checked, under half of the loss comes from unresolved V genes, and the rest has no known cause. D and trimming come from the DNA, and the V and J calls and clone size come from that table. For this sample there are approximately 210,000 clones; 82% appear just once. The top ten hold about 15% of the sample.

CDR1 and CDR2 (LGHNA, YNFKEQ) derive from the germline V gene. Counted from cysteine to phenylalanine, this CDR3 has 16 amino acids. Only the CDR3 region is kept as DNA, spanning 48 bases read in frame from base 1. V loses 4 bases of germline sequence and J loses 2 bases, and the interval between the two ends is 18 bases. Participants in the prospective study were aged about 18 to 100 years, lived in some 24 United States geographic areas, and enrolled through a virtual design. In the prospective study, cohorts were assigned on the basis of participant-reported clinical history obtained from a screening survey and a study questionnaire. ImmuneRACE Cohort 3 recovered participants were defined by two consecutive negative NP/OP PCR tests, healthcare professional clearance, or symptom resolution. Each participant in the prospective study had whole blood, serum and a nasopharyngeal or oropharyngeal swab collected by mobile phlebotomists. Over a roughly 2-month period, participants in the prospective study had the option of providing additional blood draws and questionnaires. Blood samples from the prospective study were shipped frozen or at room temperature prior to DNA extraction.

Paper-wide results and their limitations: How much clinical and demographic metadata was included differed by source and by participant, and the metadata was provided uncurated.

Concerning this clone: Its antigen has not been determined. One base away there is no much larger clone; base qualities are not given.

The rearrangement combines TRBV4-2 with TRBJ2-7; TRBD2 is perhaps the D gene, given 5 matching bases. Sequences were obtained from PBMCs or T cells enriched from blood (not recorded which). This TCR derives from a man in his forties who had recovered from COVID-19. The nucleotides read TGTGCCAGCAGCCCTGAAGGTGCAGTCGGGACCTACGAGCAGTACTTC. The translation is CASSPEGAVGTYEQYF.